This T cell receptor beta chain originates from a study of metastatic and nonmetastatic thyroid tumors. Study background: Repertoires from blood and tumor or nodule tissue of malignant and benign thyroid patients were compared.

As processed by the authors: To classify distant metastasis in papillary thyroid cancer, a model was built from CDR3 differences across clinicopathological groups. TCRdb re-clonotyped the PCR reads via MiXCR. TCRdb, rather than the study authors, made the V and J calls. Among around 20,000 clones listed, roughly 9.7% were seen once. Notes on the study in general: A significant increase in TCR beta diversity was reportedly seen in malignant thyroid tumors relative to benign nodules, in blood and tumor.

No treatment had been given to any patient before thyroid surgery. About this clone itself: Antigen: not known. The junction departs from germline at one end; a sequencing error may be responsible.

The length of the CDR3 is 15 residues. Germline V gene data show CDR1 as LGHNA and CDR2 as YNFKEQ. Sequences were obtained from blood. The source is a female donor with papillary thyroid cancer or a benign thyroid nodule (not recorded which). Some clones in this sample may be carry-over from other donors' samples. V and J are TRBV4-2 and TRBJ2-7; tentatively, D is TRBD2 (5 bases). The CDR3 region is CASSQERSGSYELYF. As DNA, the CDR3 is TGTGCCAGCAGCCAAGAGAGGTCGGGGTCCTACGAGCTGTACTTC.